The 23 T cell receptor beta chains below all came from one sample that was sequenced in a study of graft-versus-host responses after intestinal transplantation. The assay was immunoSEQ multiplex PCR, and TCRdb's table has in-frame clones only and misses some. The sample contains fewer than 85,000 clones, over 85% of which appear only once. These receptors' antigens are unknown. This material consisted of unstimulated CD8+ T cells sorted from spleen or lymph node cells, taken before intestinal transplant. These TCRs come from a human donor who received an intestinal transplant.

The chain employs TRBV5-8 and TRBJ2-2; D is unclear. Trimming took 4 bases from V and 6 from J, leaving 13 bases between them. The CDR3 has 14 residues. Germline values: CDR1 SGHTS, CDR2 YDEGEE. DNA for the CDR3: TGTGCCAGCAGCCGCGCCTGGGCGGCCGGGGAGCTGTTTTTT. Translated, it gives CASSRAWAAGELFF.

The chain is built from TRBV6-5 and TRBJ2-7; 7 positions agree with TRBD1. The CDR3 has 14 residues. CDR1 is MNHEY, CDR2 SVGAGI, per germline. The ends lost 0 bases at V and 3 bases at J; junction bases unmatched: 2. For the CDR3, the DNA is TGTGCCAGCAGTTACTCCGGGACAGTCTACGAGCAGTACTTC. Residues: CASSYSGTVYEQYF.

V is TRBV27 and J is TRBJ1-1; TRBD1 is a possible D gene (6 bases). Per germline, CDR1 MNHEY and CDR2 SMNVEV (reference sequence). This CDR3 is 15 amino acids long. V was pared by 0 bases and J by 6 bases, with 14 bases between. The CDR3 nucleotides are TGTGCCAGCAGTTTATCAGAAGGGGGACTGCCTGAAGCTTTCTTT. Protein sequence: CASSLSEGGLPEAFF.

This clone has a handful of counts. The chain carries TRBV28 and TRBJ1-3; no firm D call. Trimming left V 2 bases short and J 0 bases short, with 8 bases between. Germline CDR1 MDHEN, CDR2 SYDVKM. The CDR3 is made up of 15 amino acids. CDR3 protein: CASSLRETSGNTIYF. In nucleotides, the CDR3 is TGTGCCAGCAGTTTAAGGGAAACCTCTGGAAACACCATATATTTT.

The table lists this clone with a count of one. The V call is TRBV6-5, the J call TRBJ1-4; 7 bases match TRBD1. The ends lost 6 bases at V and 5 bases at J; junction bases unmatched: 9. Germline assignment: CDR1 MNHEY and CDR2 SVGAGI. The CDR3 sequence is 15 residues long. For the CDR3, the DNA is TGTGCCAGCAGCCTGAATCAGGGGGTGAATGAAAAACTGTTTTTT. It yields the protein CASSLNQGVNEKLFF.

The chain links TRBV5-4 to TRBJ2-3; possibly TRBD1 or TRBD2 for D (5 bases each). The germline gives CDR1 SGHNT, CDR2 YYREEE (reference sequence). This CDR3 is 16 amino acids long. With 3 bases removed from V and 3 bases from J, the gap between germline ends came to 17 bases. CDR3 sequence (DNA): TGTGCCAGCAGCTCGTTGGAAGGGACCCTGACAGATACGCAGTATTTT. Its protein product is CASSSLEGTLTDTQYF.

The rearrangement uses TRBV5-4 and TRBJ1-1, with TRBD1 as a possible D gene (6 bases). Germline assignment: CDR1 SGHNT and CDR2 YYREEE (reference sequence). Trimming stripped 4 bases from V and 3 bases from J, with 16 bases between. CDR3 size: 15 residues. For the CDR3, the DNA is TGTGCCAGCAGCCTTGGGGAGGACAGATACACTGAAGCTTTCTTT. It codes for CASSLGEDRYTEAFF.

CDR3 sequence (DNA): TGTGCCAGCAGCTTAAAGAGTGGGCCCTACAATGAGCAGTTCTTC. Translation: CASSLKSGPYNEQFF. This chain links TRBV27 with TRBJ2-1; no clear D. Trimming stripped 6 bases from V and 2 bases from J, with 14 bases between. Germline values: CDR1 MNHEY, CDR2 SMNVEV (reference sequence). The CDR3 spans 15 residues.

The chain couples TRBV27 to TRBJ2-1, with a tentative D call TRBD2 (6 bases). The CDR3 is 17 residues long. The germline V and J ends were trimmed by 1 base and 1 base, with 14 bases remaining between them. Germline CDR1 is MNHEY and CDR2 is SMNVEV (reference sequence). In DNA form, the CDR3 reads TGTGCCAGCAGTTTATTCGCCGCGGGGCCGTCCTACAATGAGCAGTTCTTC. Its protein is CASSLFAAGPSYNEQFF.

The chain has TRBV27 and TRBJ2-1, with D possibly called TRBD1 or TRBD2 (5 bases each). The CDR3 is 14 amino acids. Germline CDR1 and CDR2: MNHEY and SMNVEV (reference sequence). The V and J ends lost 1 base and 8 bases respectively, with 12 bases between them. The CDR3 coding sequence is TGTGCCAGCAGTTTATTCGGTCGAGGGGATGAGCAGTTCTTC. Translation gives CASSLFGRGDEQFF.

CDR3 region: CASSATVPVISYNEQFF. The CDR3 DNA sequence: TGTGCCAGCAGTGCGACAGTTCCGGTAATCTCCTACAATGAGCAGTTCTTC. J is TRBJ2-1 and V is TRBV6-1; possibly TRBD1 for D (5 bases). Trimming took 4 bases from V and 0 from J, leaving 16 bases between them. This CDR3 has 17 residues. The germline V gene encodes CDR1 MNHNS and CDR2 SASEGT.

The chain is built from TRBV5-1 and TRBJ1-1; TRBD1 matches at 7 bases. The V and J ends lost 0 bases and 7 bases, in that order; junction bases with no gene match: 3. Germline values: CDR1 SGHRS, CDR2 YFSETQ. This CDR3 comprises 13 residues. The CDR3 sequence is CASSLDGTVEAFF. The DNA of the CDR3 is TGCGCCAGCAGCTTGGATGGGACAGTTGAAGCTTTCTTT.

The CDR3 DNA follows: TGCAGCGCTTTAAACACCGGGGAGCTGTTTTTT. Translating it yields CSALNTGELFF. The J gene is TRBJ2-2, the V gene TRBV29-1; D is undetermined. The V end lost 7 bases, the J end lost 2 bases, and 5 bases lay between the germline ends. The germline CDR1 and CDR2 sequences are SQVTM and ANQGSEA. The CDR3 length is 11 residues.

The chain couples TRBV5-6 to TRBJ2-5; TRBD1 matches at 9 bases. The J call may be wrong; the DNA end is better matched by TRBJ2-7. CDR3 length equals 14 residues. CDR1 is SGHDT and CDR2 is YYEEEE in the germline V gene. The chain's CDR3 is CASSSGQGGYEQYF. In DNA form, the CDR3 reads TGTGCCAGCAGCTCGGGACAGGGAGGCTACGAGCAGTACTTC.

This chain connects TRBV11-2 to TRBJ2-1, with D perhaps being TRBD1 or TRBD2 (6 bases each). This CDR3 spans 16 amino acids. V gave up 1 base and J gave up 2 bases, with 12 bases separating them. Germline loops: CDR1 SGHAT, CDR2 FQNNGV. Here the CDR3 DNA reads TGTGCCAGCAGCTTAGTTGCGAGGGGGGCCTACAATGAGCAGTTCTTC. The encoded protein is CASSLVARGAYNEQFF.

The CDR3 DNA reads TGTGCCAGCAGTTTGGGACTTGGGCCCGCTGAAGCTTTCTTT. Encoded protein: CASSLGLGPAEAFF. This chain uses TRBV28 with TRBJ1-1; tentatively, D is TRBD1 (5 bases). V gave up 3 bases and J gave up 6 bases, with 14 bases separating them. Germline CDR1 reads MDHEN; CDR2 reads SYDVKM. The length of the CDR3 is 14 residues.

This clone was observed once. The chain uses TRBV5-6 and TRBJ1-2; 8 bases are a match to TRBD1. Germline CDR1 SGHDT, CDR2 YYEEEE. V dropped 0 bases and J dropped 7; count of bases not matched to a gene: 5. CDR3 length: 14 amino acids. The CDR3, as DNA: TGTGCCAGCAGCTTGGAAACAGGGGGATTTGGCTACACCTTC. It translates to CASSLETGGFGYTF.

The chain uses TRBV30 and TRBJ2-1, with 8 positions matching TRBD2. V was clipped by 0 bases and J by 5 bases; unmatched bases: 3. Germline V lookup: CDR1 GTSNPN, CDR2 SVGIG (reference sequence). This CDR3 has 14 amino acids. Here the CDR3 reads CAWSVLAVHNEQFF. In nucleotides, the CDR3 is TGTGCCTGGAGTGTACTAGCGGTCCACAATGAGCAGTTCTTC.

V usage is TRBV30 and J usage is TRBJ2-1; unclear D gene. Germline-derived CDR1 and CDR2 are GTSNPN and SVGIG (reference sequence). Trimming took 0 bases from V and 6 from J, leaving 9 bases between them. CDR3 length equals 13 residues. The CDR3 DNA follows: TGTGCCTGGAGTGTTCGTAGTCCCAATGAGCAGTTCTTC. Protein sequence: CAWSVRSPNEQFF. Drawing the rest from reference TRBV30 and TRBJ2-1, the complete variable domain is SQTIHQWPATLVQPVGSPLSLECTVEGTSNPNLYWYRQAAGRGLQLLFYSVGIGQISSEVPQNLSASRPQDRQFILSSKKLLLSDSGFYLCAWSVRSPNEQFFGPGTRLTVL.

This rearrangement joins TRBV2 to TRBJ2-7; perhaps TRBD2 as D (5 bases). CDR3 size: 12 residues. The V gene's germline CDR1 is SNHLY and CDR2 FYNNEI. V was trimmed by 4 bases and J by 7 bases, leaving 11 bases between them. CDR3 region: CASSGTLEEQYF. The CDR3 DNA sequence: TGTGCCAGCAGTGGGACTTTGGAAGAGCAGTACTTC.

V is TRBV4-1 and J is TRBJ2-3, with 9 bases matching TRBD2. The V and J ends lost 2 bases and 2 bases, in that order; junction bases with no gene match: 5. The germline V gene has CDR1 MGHRA and CDR2 YSYEKL. The CDR3 has 16 residues. The CDR3 bases are TGCGCCAGCAGCCAAAGTGGGACTAGCTTCACAGATACGCAGTATTTT. Protein product: CASSQSGTSFTDTQYF.

This chain joins TRBV10-2 and TRBJ1-4; 11 bases line up with TRBD1. Germline loops: CDR1 WSHSY, CDR2 SAAADI. CDR3 length: 22 residues. The junction had 24 bases not matched to a gene; V was cut back by 2 bases and J by 7 bases. CDR3 in DNA: TGCGCCAGCAGTGAGATTCATCCCTATCGACCGGGACAGGGGGACTCAGGTGAAAAACTGTTTTTT. It translates to CASSEIHPYRPGQGDSGEKLFF.

This chain uses TRBV2 with TRBJ2-3; 10 positions match TRBD2. The CDR3 has 16 amino acids. The ends lost 5 bases at V and 3 bases at J; junction bases unmatched: 8. CDR1 and CDR2 from the germline V gene are SNHLY and FYNNEI. The CDR3 DNA reads TGTGCCAGCAGTTACTCTAGCGGGAGCATTACAGATACGCAGTATTTT. The encoded protein is CASSYSSGSITDTQYF.